This TCR beta chain was retrieved from a study of cytomegalovirus exposure and HLA in healthy donors (dated by TCRdb to 2017 to 2019). General notes on the study: According to a later analysis, the 100 to 150 validation repertoires were produced on the same platform as the 666 repertoires of the first cohort. The aim of the study was to test whether cataloging public T cell receptors could identify signatures of past pathogen exposure. Besides the first cohort of roughly 640 subjects, a separate validation cohort made up of 120 or so different subjects was used. The study combined high-throughput TCR immunosequencing, statistical association of individual TCRs with disease status, and machine learning to predict cytomegalovirus infection status.

The CDR3 sequence holds 15 residues, the cysteine and phenylalanine included. The retained sequence is limited to the CDR3, 45 bases, with the frame set at the first base. Trimming costs V 5 bases and J 1 base, and their ends lie 14 bases apart. The CDR1 and CDR2 encoded by the germline V gene are SGHVS and FNYEAQ. Libraries were prepared through the immunoSEQ multiplex PCR assay. In the source study's methods: To diagnose cytomegalovirus status from the catalog of TCR beta chain sequences, a statistical classification framework was built. TCRdb retrieved this table from immuneACCESS and kept in-frame rearrangements only. Not all clones are present; in checked studies, unresolved V genes account for under half, and no reason is known for the remainder. Clonal size and the V and J genes are those of that table, whereas D and trimming came from the DNA. For this sample there are some 260,000 clones; less than 95% appear just once. The top ten constitute 3.1% of the sample.

As regards this clone: No antigen is known for it. The input lacks base qualities; no much larger clone sits a single base away.

Beyond this particular receptor, the publication reports: Cytomegalovirus status was reported to be diagnosed by the classifier with high specificity and sensitivity in both the original and validation cohorts. While some public TCRs were present in many individuals, most TCR sequences turned up only very rarely across donors. A total of about 180 TCR beta chains were listed by the study as associated with cytomegalovirus. It was suggested by the authors that the approach could potentially be generalized to other disease states and immunological phenotypes. In vitro tests confirmed that a few of the cytomegalovirus-associated TCR beta chains recognize cytomegalovirus antigens. A later analysis had no HLA typing for the validation cohort, so co-occurrence there was scored across all 120 repertoires. Of the cluster scores, 90% to 95% were above 0 in a later analysis, which found that TCRs clustered in the first cohort also tended to co-occur in the 120 or so validation repertoires.

The donors were included in the validation cohort of 120 subjects, a group kept apart from the approximately 700-subject first cohort. The origin of this receptor is a woman aged 25-40 years in good health and CMV-seronegative. The specimen sequenced was PBMCs. In this chain, TRBV7-6 is recombined with TRBJ1-1; TRBD1 is perhaps the D gene, given 5 matching bases. The encoded CDR3 is CASSPDGGWNTEAFF. The DNA sequence reads TGTGCCAGCAGCCCAGACGGGGGGTGGAACACTGAAGCTTTCTTT.